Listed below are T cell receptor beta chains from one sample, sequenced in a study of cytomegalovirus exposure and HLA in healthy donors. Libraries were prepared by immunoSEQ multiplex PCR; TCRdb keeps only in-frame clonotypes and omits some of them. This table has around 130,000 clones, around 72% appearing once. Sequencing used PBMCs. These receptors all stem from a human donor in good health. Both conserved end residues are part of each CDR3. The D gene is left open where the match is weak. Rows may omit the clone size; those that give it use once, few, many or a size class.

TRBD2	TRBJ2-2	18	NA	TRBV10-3	CAISELGTSGANTGELFF	TGTGCCATCAGTGAACTCGGGACTAGCGGAGCGAACACCGGGGAGCTGTTTTTT
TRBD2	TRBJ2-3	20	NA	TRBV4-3	CASSQEWTSGKGANTDTQYF	TGCGCCAGCAGCCAAGAATGGACTAGCGGGAAGGGGGCTAACACAGATACGCAGTATTTT
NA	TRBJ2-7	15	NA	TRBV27	CASSFGAPNSYEQYF	TGTGCCAGCAGTTTTGGGGCACCGAACTCCTACGAGCAGTACTTC
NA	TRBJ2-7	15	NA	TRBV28	CASSLFDRISYEQYF	TGTGCCAGCAGTTTATTCGACAGGATCTCCTACGAGCAGTACTTC
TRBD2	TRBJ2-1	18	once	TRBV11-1	CASSLGGLAVSSYNEQFF	TGTGCCAGCAGCTTAGGGGGTCTAGCGGTTAGCTCCTACAATGAGCAGTTCTTC
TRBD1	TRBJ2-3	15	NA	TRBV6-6	CASGTTGGGTDTQYF	TGTGCCAGCGGGACGACAGGGGGGGGCACAGATACGCAGTATTTT
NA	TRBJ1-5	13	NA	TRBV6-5	CASTIQEREPQHF	TGTGCCAGCACCATACAAGAGAGGGAGCCCCAGCATTTT
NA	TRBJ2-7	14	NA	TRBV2	CATSRDFYSYEQYF	TGTGCCACCAGCCGGGACTTTTACTCCTACGAGCAGTACTTC
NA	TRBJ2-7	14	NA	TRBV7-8	CASSPGGSSYEQYF	TGTGCCAGCAGCCCCGGAGGGAGCTCCTACGAGCAGTACTTC
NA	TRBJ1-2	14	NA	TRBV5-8	CASSGQGTSYGYTF	TGTGCCAGCAGCGGGCAGGGGACCAGCTATGGCTACACCTTC
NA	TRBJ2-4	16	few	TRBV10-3	CAISEAGNVAKNIQYF	TGTGCCATCAGTGAGGCGGGGAACGTGGCCAAAAACATTCAGTACTTC
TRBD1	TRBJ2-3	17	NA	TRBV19	CASSSSPDRGSTDTQYF	TGTGCCAGTAGTTCCTCTCCGGACAGGGGTAGCACAGATACGCAGTATTTT
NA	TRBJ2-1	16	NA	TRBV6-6	CASSYGGALVYNEQFF	TGTGCCAGCAGTTACGGGGGGGCCCTTGTCTACAATGAGCAGTTCTTC
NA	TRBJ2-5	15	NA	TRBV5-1	CASSRASGLQETQYF	TGCGCCAGCAGCCGAGCCAGCGGGCTGCAAGAGACCCAGTACTTC
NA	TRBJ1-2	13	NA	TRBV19	CATNVGGAYGYTF	TGTGCCACCAACGTGGGGGGAGCTTATGGCTACACCTTC
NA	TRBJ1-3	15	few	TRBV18	CASSPSGSSGNTIYF	TGTGCCAGCTCACCATCAGGGTCTTCTGGAAACACCATATATTTT
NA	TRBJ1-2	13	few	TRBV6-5	CASSYGGAGGYTF	TGTGCCAGCAGTTACGGGGGGGCCGGTGGCTACACCTTC
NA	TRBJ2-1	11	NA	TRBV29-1	CSGETGFEQFF	TGCAGCGGGGAGACAGGATTTGAGCAGTTCTTC
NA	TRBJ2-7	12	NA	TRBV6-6	CASSPQLYEQYF	TGTGCCAGCAGTCCCCAACTCTACGAGCAGTACTTC
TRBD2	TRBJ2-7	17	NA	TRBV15	CATSRVMTSGPNYEQYF	TGTGCCACCAGCAGAGTTATGACTAGCGGACCGAACTACGAGCAGTACTTC
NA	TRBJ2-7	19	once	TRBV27	CASSLNLPIWGPNPYEQYF	TGTGCCAGCAGTTTAAATCTGCCAATCTGGGGGCCGAACCCCTATGAGCAGTACTTC
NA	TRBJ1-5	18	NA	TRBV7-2	CASSLGQGPARSNQPQHF	TGTGCCAGCAGCTTAGGGCAGGGGCCCGCTCGTAGCAATCAGCCCCAGCATTTT